This T cell receptor (beta chain) was retrieved from a study of blood T cell repertoires in COVID-19. On the study more broadly: The study drew acute and convalescent COVID-19 samples from the United States, Italy and Spain. The cDNA or gDNA used as material had been derived from T cells, B-cell-depleted T cells, or PBMCs.

V lost 7 bases and J lost 9, with 16 bases in between. Germline V gene sequence: CDR1 SNHLY, CDR2 FYNNEI. This CDR3 contains 13 residues. Profiled with immunoSEQ multiplex PCR; TCRdb holds only in-frame clones, not every one. The sample contains about 230,000 clones, approximately 90% of which appear only once. The J gene is TRBJ2-1, the V gene TRBV2; TRBD1 might be the D (6 bases). Sequenced: PBMCs or T cells enriched from blood (not recorded which). The clonotype originates from a woman in her forties with acute COVID-19. The CDR3 reads CASTGDTRGEQFF. The CDR3 bases are TGTGCCAGCACCGGGGACACCCGGGGTGAGCAGTTCTTC.